A single sample is the source of the 10 T cell receptor beta chains below, sequenced in a study of CD8 T cells in Susac syndrome. The RNA, about 0.45 to 1 ug, was put through reverse transcription using random hexamers. TCRdb reanalysed the immunoSEQ multiplex PCR reads using MiXCR and keeps one entry per CDR3 protein. The sample shows fewer than 200,000 distinct CDR3 sequences, under 95% of them seen only once. Sequencing was performed on CD4+ T cells from PBMCs. Source of these receptors: a human donor with Susac syndrome.

This chain connects TRBV7-9 to TRBJ2-4; 14 nucleotides line up with TRBD2. With V trimmed by 4 bases and J by 7 bases, 3 bases remained unmatched. The CDR3 spans 15 residues. The germline gives CDR1 SEHNR, CDR2 FQNEAQ (reference sequence). The CDR3: CASSWTSGGLNIQYF. The CDR3 DNA reads as TGTGCCAGCAGCTGGACTAGCGGGGGGTTGAACATTCAGTACTTC. The whole variable domain, filled in from reference TRBV7-9 and TRBJ2-4, reads DTGVSQNPRHKITKRGQNVTFRCDPISEHNRLYWYRQTLGQGPEFLTYFQNEAQLEKSRLLSDRFSAERPKGSFSTLEIQRTEQGDSAMYLCASSWTSGGLNIQYFGAGTRLSVL.

V usage is TRBV5-1 and J usage is TRBJ1-1; D gene unclear. This CDR3 contains 13 residues. The V and J ends lost 4 bases and 4 bases respectively, with 11 bases between them. Per germline, CDR1 SGHRS and CDR2 YFSETQ. CDR3 protein: CASSPLGITEAFF. CDR3 in DNA: TGCGCCAGCAGCCCTTTAGGAATCACTGAAGCTTTCTTT.

The chain links TRBV29-1 to TRBJ2-3; weak D call: TRBD1 (5 bases). The CDR3 contains 10 residues. The germline V and J ends were trimmed by 4 bases and 9 bases, with 8 bases remaining between them. CDR1 is SQVTM, CDR2 ANQGSEA, per germline. CDR3: CSVAWGTQYF. Here the CDR3 DNA reads TGCAGCGTTGCTTGGGGCACGCAGTATTTT.

V usage is TRBV29-1 and J usage is TRBJ1-2; tentative D call: TRBD1 (5 bases). The CDR3 has 13 amino acids. Germline V gives CDR1 SQVTM, CDR2 ANQGSEA. V was clipped by 7 bases and J by 3 bases, with 15 bases between them. DNA of the CDR3: TGCAGCGCGGGGGATGAACGGGACTATGGCTACACCTTC. Translating it yields CSAGDERDYGYTF.

This clonotype has just a few counts. The V call is TRBV5-4, the J call TRBJ2-7; 7 positions agree with TRBD1. CDR1 SGHNT and CDR2 YYREEE come from the germline V gene (reference sequence). The CDR3 runs to 15 residues. V shed 4 bases, J shed 0 bases, and the junction held 7 bases outside the gene matches. The CDR3 sequence: CASSGFGTASYEQYF. The DNA for the CDR3 is TGTGCCAGCAGCGGATTCGGGACAGCCTCCTACGAGCAGTACTTC. Based on the CDR3 plus reference TRBV5-4 and TRBJ2-7, the full variable domain is ETGVTQSPTHLIKTRGQQVTLRCSSQSGHNTVSWYQQALGQGPQFIFQYYREEENGRGNFPPRFSGLQFPNYSSELNVNALELDDSALYLCASSGFGTASYEQYFGPGTRLTVT.

The rearrangement uses TRBV5-6 and TRBJ2-3; D perhaps matches TRBD2 (6 bases). The CDR3 sequence is 15 residues long. Germline CDR1 is SGHDT and CDR2 is YYEEEE. Trimming took 0 bases from V and 5 from J, leaving 13 bases between them. The CDR3 DNA follows: TGTGCCAGCAGCTTGGTCGGGGGTCAGAGAGATACGCAGTATTTT. It yields the protein CASSLVGGQRDTQYF.

V usage is TRBV6-5 and J usage is TRBJ2-2; a weak D match, TRBD1 (5 bases). CDR3 length equals 13 residues. Per the germline V gene, CDR1 is MNHEY and CDR2 is SVGAGI. V lost 3 bases, J lost 4 bases, and 6 bases lay in between. CDR3 region: CASSYRGTGELFF. The DNA for the CDR3 is TGTGCCAGCAGTTATAGGGGCACCGGGGAGCTGTTTTTT.

The V and J genes are TRBV12-3 or TRBV12-4 and TRBJ1-1; possibly TRBD1 for D (6 bases). The CDR3 spans 13 residues. Trimming left V 5 bases short and J 3 bases short, with 10 bases between. CDR3 protein: CASSTQGHTEAFF. CDR3 sequence (DNA): TGTGCCAGCAGTACCCAGGGGCACACTGAAGCTTTCTTT.

The V call is TRBV7-9, the J call TRBJ2-7; 11 nucleotides line up with TRBD1. The CDR3 totals 14 residues. The germline CDR1 and CDR2 sequences are SEHNR and FQNEAQ (reference sequence). Unmatched junction bases numbered 6, after V lost 5 bases and J lost 6 bases. CDR3 DNA: TGTGCCAGCAGCCCGGGACAGGGGGTGGGCGAGCAGTACTTC. This codes for CASSPGQGVGEQYF.

V is TRBV5-1 and J is TRBJ1-1; no firm D call. Germline CDR1 reads SGHRS; CDR2 reads YFSETQ. V dropped 0 bases and J dropped 2 bases, with 8 bases sitting between them. The CDR3 loop spans 14 amino acids. CDR3 DNA sequence: TGCGCCAGCAGCTTGGTTCCCAGCAACACTGAAGCTTTCTTT. This translates into CASSLVPSNTEAFF.